This is a list of T cell receptor beta chains from one sample in a study of blood T cell repertoires in COVID-19. TCRdb keeps only in-frame clones here, not all; method: immunoSEQ multiplex PCR. The sample has roughly 140,000 clones, approximately 81% seen once; the top ten hold more than 6.5%. Sample: peripheral blood. The receptors come from a woman aged 55-70 years with COVID-19, enrolled during active disease. Each CDR3 is given without its conserved first and last residue.

J | V | CDR3
TRBJ1-4 | TRBV6-5 | ATSFGTPGEKLF
TRBJ2-2 | TRBV7-7 | ASSSTGGSGELF
TRBJ1-2 | TRBV6-1 | ASSEDGREGDYGYT
TRBJ2-3 | TRBV3-1/TRBV3-2 | ASSQLLTTDTQY
TRBJ2-5 | TRBV5-4 | ASSREGTGGRETQY
TRBJ2-7 | TRBV6-5 | ASSYLFLSAYEQY
TRBJ2-1 | TRBV18 | ASSRGGRVDNEQF
TRBJ2-7 | TRBV9 | ASSVEDARGYEQY
TRBJ1-2 | TRBV5-6 | ASSPGGMDSYGYT
TRBJ1-6 | TRBV6-5 | ASSYTTSYNSPLH
TRBJ1-2 | TRBV5-5 | ASSLIPEYGYT
TRBJ2-3 | TRBV2 | ASTFTDTQY
TRBJ2-3 | TRBV19 | ASSMGQGWDTQY
TRBJ2-5 | TRBV5-1 | ASSLTLAGGETQY
TRBJ1-1 | TRBV19 | ASSIGDRLMNTEAF
TRBJ1-2 | TRBV2 | ASSDGTVNYGYT
TRBJ1-6 | TRBV15 | ATSTGSLRDSPLH
TRBJ2-3 | TRBV24-1 | ATSPRSGNTQY
TRBJ1-1 | TRBV6-1 | ASREVAGYTEAF
TRBJ2-6 | TRBV5-1 | ASSLSGSGANVLT
TRBJ1-2 | TRBV4-2 | ASSHQDRAYGYT
TRBJ2-6 | TRBV24-1 | ATSPGQGDSGANVLT
TRBJ1-1 | TRBV3-1/TRBV3-2 | ASSPPVQVMNTEAF
TRBJ1-4 | TRBV7-9 | ASSFPQGGEKLF
TRBJ1-5 | TRBV6-5 | ASSYSDSHNQPQH
TRBJ1-5 | TRBV2 | ASSAGDLPQH
TRBJ1-2 | TRBV5-1 | ASSSDSLGYT
TRBJ2-1 | TRBV4-1 | ASSQRGQIYNEQF
TRBJ1-1 | TRBV19 | ASSNSGGVNTEAF
TRBJ2-7 | TRBV4-2 | ASSHSAAGDYEQY
TRBJ2-3 | TRBV19 | ASRDAGGESTDTQY
TRBJ1-1 | TRBV30 | AWSRAGGSTEAF
TRBJ2-1 | TRBV6-5 | ASRSGRAGVNEQF
TRBJ2-2 | TRBV9 | ASSVLDTTNTGELF
TRBJ1-1 | TRBV6-5 | ASSRDSLNTEAF
TRBJ2-2 | TRBV6-5 | ASSPFAGVVGELF